This T cell receptor beta chain was recorded in a study of blood T cell repertoires in COVID-19. Study-wide background: COVID-19 samples, acute and convalescent, were from the United States, Italy and Spain. Sources were T cells, B-cell-depleted T cells, or PBMCs; the material itself was cDNA or gDNA.

The CDR3 consists of 13 residues. The J segment lost 4 bases and the V segment lost 7 bases, leaving 1 base of the junction unmatched. Per germline, CDR1 LNHNV and CDR2 YYDKDF (reference sequence). Study processing details: Cell counts per sample came from amplifying reference gene primers. Assay: immunoSEQ multiplex PCR; the TCRdb copy retains only in-frame clones and omits some. That table supplies the V and J calls and clone size; D and trimming were determined from the DNA. The repertoire includes some 120,000 clones, about four fifths of them detected once, and roughly a tenth sits in the top ten.

This sequence was found in a human donor in a cohort sampled during active COVID-19. V usage is TRBV15 and J usage is TRBJ1-5, with TRBD1 identical over 10 bases. The specimen was peripheral blood. CDR3 region: CATTDRGNQPQHF. The CDR3 region has the DNA TGTGCCACCACGGACAGGGGGAATCAGCCCCAGCATTTT.